This record covers a single T cell receptor beta chain. The data were taken from a study of blood T cell repertoires in COVID-19. Study at large: Spain, Italy and the United States supplied samples that represented acute and convalescent COVID-19. In each case, the material was cDNA or gDNA derived from T cells, B-cell-depleted T cells, or PBMCs.

Trimming removed 4 bases at V and 1 base at J, with 7 bases between. The CDR3 runs to 13 residues. Germline CDR1 LGHDT, CDR2 YNNKEL (reference sequence). Under the authors' procedure: Estimates of nucleated cell counts were drawn from the amplification of reference gene primers. Measured with immunoSEQ multiplex PCR; TCRdb has only the in-frame clones, and not every one. That table furnishes V, J and clone size, whereas the DNA furnished D and trimming. The data contain 85,000 to 100,000 clones, approximately 90% of them singletons. The chain carries TRBV3-1 (or the pseudogene TRBV3-2) and TRBJ1-1; D is perhaps TRBD1 (5 bases). The sample taken for sequencing was peripheral blood. This TCR was sampled from a man between 60 and 70 years old with acute or convalescent COVID-19. CDR3 sequence (DNA): TGTGCCAGCAGCCGTGACAGGAACACTGAAGCTTTCTTT. Translated: CASSRDRNTEAFF.